The clone carrying this T cell receptor beta chain was observed a handful of times. Its specificity is unknown. V lost 1 base, J lost 6 bases, and 5 bases stayed unmatched. Per germline, CDR1 PRHDT and CDR2 FYEKMQ (reference sequence). The length of the CDR3 is 14 residues. For the second PCR, which ran for roughly 6 to 12 cycles, a sample-barcoded 5' primer and a J-beta primer mix were used. Each CDR3 protein gets one entry after TCRdb re-called the 5' RACE reads with MiXCR. This table holds roughly 1.6 million distinct CDR3 sequences, approximately 32% found once. At least 6 million PBMCs were isolated per sample. This sample is part of a study of blood T cells in healthy people across ages. Study conclusions and caveats: Estimated diversity, derived from one million T cells, was regarded as an underestimate.

The sample taken for sequencing was blood. This TCR was sampled from a woman aged 25-40 years in good health. The gene calls are TRBV13 and TRBJ2-7; 8 bases line up with TRBD2. The DNA of the CDR3 is TGTGCCAGCAGCTTAGCGGGAGGGCCGATCGAGCAGTACTTC. The encoded protein is CASSLAGGPIEQYF.